These T cell receptor beta chains were read from a single sample in a study of T cells in Graves' hyperthyroidism and ophthalmopathy. TCRdb reanalysed the multiplex PCR reads using MiXCR and keeps one entry per CDR3 protein. The repertoire holds nearly 600,000 distinct CDR3 sequences, with about 14% as singletons. The specimen was blood. The receptors were sampled from a woman in her late teens or twenties with Graves' ophthalmopathy. The CDR3 runs from the conserved cysteine through the conserved F or W. A D gene is named only where the DNA matches it firmly. Size values are once, few and many counts, or a class for expanded clones, and some rows have none.

D gene: -
J gene: TRBJ1-1
clone size: -
V gene: TRBV4-1
CDR3 protein: CASSQVLYGRWNTEAFF
CDR3 DNA: TGCGCCAGCAGCCAAGTTTTGTATGGCCGTTGGAACACTGAAGCTTTCTTT

D gene: TRBD2
J gene: TRBJ2-7
clone size: many
V gene: TRBV20-1
CDR3 protein: CSARKSGRRNEQYF
CDR3 DNA: TGCAGTGCTAGAAAAAGCGGGAGGAGGAACGAGCAGTACTTC

D gene: -
J gene: TRBJ2-7
clone size: -
V gene: TRBV14
CDR3 protein: CASSQVTGPSYEQYF
CDR3 DNA: TGTGCCAGCAGCCAAGTAACAGGGCCCTCCTACGAGCAGTACTTC

D gene: TRBD1
J gene: TRBJ2-1
clone size: few
V gene: TRBV6-1
CDR3 protein: CASSRDSRPYNEQFF
CDR3 DNA: TGTGCCAGCAGCCGGGACAGTCGCCCCTACAATGAGCAGTTCTTC

D gene: TRBD1
J gene: TRBJ2-4
clone size: -
V gene: TRBV7-2
CDR3 protein: CASSGDRLAKNIQYF
CDR3 DNA: TGTGCCAGCAGTGGGGACAGGCTAGCCAAAAACATTCAGTACTTC

D gene: TRBD2
J gene: TRBJ2-7
clone size: -
V gene: TRBV2
CDR3 protein: CASSEVSGRAYEQYF
CDR3 DNA: TGTGCCAGCAGTGAAGTGAGCGGGAGGGCCTACGAGCAGTACTTC

D gene: TRBD2
J gene: TRBJ2-5
clone size: many
V gene: TRBV10-3
CDR3 protein: CAISGSSGRYQETQYF
CDR3 DNA: TGTGCCATCAGTGGGTCTAGCGGGAGGTACCAAGAGACCCAGTACTTC

D gene: TRBD1
J gene: TRBJ1-4
clone size: many
V gene: TRBV28
CDR3 protein: CASSSSSGTGREKLFF
CDR3 DNA: TGTGCCAGCAGTTCCTCAAGTGGGACAGGAAGGGAAAAACTGTTTTTT

D gene: -
J gene: TRBJ2-3
clone size: many
V gene: TRBV7-2
CDR3 protein: CASSLRERDTQYF
CDR3 DNA: TGTGCCAGCAGCTTAAGGGAGCGGGATACGCAGTATTTT

D gene: -
J gene: TRBJ1-3
clone size: many
V gene: TRBV19
CDR3 protein: CASSIQGTTGNTIYF
CDR3 DNA: TGTGCCAGTAGTATACAGGGGACGACTGGAAACACCATATATTTT

D gene: TRBD1
J gene: TRBJ1-2
clone size: many
V gene: TRBV3-1
CDR3 protein: CASSQMGQGGGYTF
CDR3 DNA: TGTGCCAGCAGCCAAATGGGACAGGGAGGGGGCTACACCTTC